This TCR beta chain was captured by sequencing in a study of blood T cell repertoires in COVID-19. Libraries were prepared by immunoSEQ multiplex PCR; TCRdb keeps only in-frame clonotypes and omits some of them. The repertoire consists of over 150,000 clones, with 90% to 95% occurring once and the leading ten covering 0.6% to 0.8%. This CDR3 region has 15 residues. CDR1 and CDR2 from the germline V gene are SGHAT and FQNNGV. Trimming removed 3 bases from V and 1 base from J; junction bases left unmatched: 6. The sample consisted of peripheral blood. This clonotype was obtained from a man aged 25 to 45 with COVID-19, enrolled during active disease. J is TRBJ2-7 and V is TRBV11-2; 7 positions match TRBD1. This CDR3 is CASSFSPGQSYEQYF. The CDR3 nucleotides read TGTGCCAGCAGCTTTTCCCCGGGACAGTCCTACGAGCAGTACTTC.